This T cell receptor beta chain was sequenced during a study of Ad26.COV2.S vaccination and SARS-CoV-2 variants. Study context: Recipients of Ad26.COV2.S got it intramuscularly, once or twice 56 days apart. Study-level results: Quantification of TCR breadth and depth may have yielded underestimates of total T cell responses.

The table came from immunoSEQ multiplex PCR; TCRdb's copy has only in-frame clones and leaves some out. The sample has some 340,000 clones; about 85% are singletons. As regards this clone: What it binds is not known.

Treatment specified: about 20 received Ad26.COV2.S at low or high dose, single or two shots; about five received placebo; per-sample allocation not given. Samples were taken on day 63 after the first vaccine or placebo injection. Boston hosted the donor, who was an adult aged 18-55 years. The length of the CDR3 is 16 residues. The V gene end was trimmed by 0 bases and the J gene end by 7 bases; junction bases not matched to a gene: 12. Per germline, CDR1 SGDLS and CDR2 YYNGEE. Here the sequenced sample was peripheral blood, taken in a trial of Ad26.COV2.S vaccine versus placebo. The chain has TRBV9 and TRBJ2-7, with 8 bases identical to TRBD2. The TCR was taken from a person aged 18 to 65 who received the Ad26.COV2.S COVID-19 vaccine or a placebo. CDR3 nucleotide sequence: TGTGCCAGCAGCGTAGGGTATGGAGCGGGGGCTCGGGAGCAGTACTTC. Residues: CASSVGYGAGAREQYF.